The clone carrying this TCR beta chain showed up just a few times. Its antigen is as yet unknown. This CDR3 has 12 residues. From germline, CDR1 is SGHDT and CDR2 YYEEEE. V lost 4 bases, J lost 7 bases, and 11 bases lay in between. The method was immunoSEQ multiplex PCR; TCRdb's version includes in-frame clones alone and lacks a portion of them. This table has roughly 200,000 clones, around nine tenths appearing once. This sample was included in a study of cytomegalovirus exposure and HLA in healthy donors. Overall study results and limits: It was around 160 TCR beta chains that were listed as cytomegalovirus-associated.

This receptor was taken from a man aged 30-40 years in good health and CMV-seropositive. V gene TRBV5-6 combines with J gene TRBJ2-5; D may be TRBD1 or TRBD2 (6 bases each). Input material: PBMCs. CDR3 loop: CASSGGLVTQYF. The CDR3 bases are TGTGCCAGCAGCGGGGGGCTGGTGACCCAGTACTTC.